This T cell receptor (beta chain) was captured by sequencing in a study of T-cell memory formation after mild COVID-19. Trimming stripped 5 bases from V and 4 bases from J, with 12 bases between. This CDR3 region has 14 residues. Germline CDR1 reads MNHEY; CDR2 reads SVGEGT. Broader study findings: Among CD4+ contracting clones, most were CM and EM, and CD8+ ones EMRA. Prior to infection, memory already included some responding clones, suggesting cross-reactive memory joined.

Note on this clonotype: Its cognate antigen is unknown.

MiXCR, applied by TCRdb to the 5' RACE reads, yields one record per CDR3 protein. In the table there are about 170,000 distinct CDR3 sequences, 10% to 15% of which are singletons. This chain connects TRBV6-2 or TRBV6-3 to TRBJ2-1, with a tentative D call TRBD2 (6 bases). This receptor was identified in a man aged 18 to 30 who had mild COVID-19 (a few samples of this study predate the infection). Cell type and time point are not known. Sequencing used PBMCs or a T cell subset sorted from them (not recorded which). The CDR3 protein is CASSDGGSYNEQFF. CDR3 nucleotides: TGTGCCAGCAGTGACGGGGGATCTTACAATGAGCAGTTCTTC.